These 22 T cell receptor beta chains came from one sample sequenced in a study of blood T cell repertoires in COVID-19. TCRdb's copy holds only in-frame clones and misses some; the assay was immunoSEQ multiplex PCR. The sample has about 170,000 clones, about four fifths seen once; the top ten hold roughly 12%. Sample: PBMCs or T cells enriched from blood (not recorded which). The origin of the receptors is a man aged 45 to 65 who had recovered from COVID-19.

This clone has a handful of counts. The V and J genes are TRBV6-5 and TRBJ1-6; no clear D. The length of the CDR3 is 13 residues. The V end lost 6 bases, the J end lost 7 bases, and 10 bases lay between the germline ends. CDR1 is MNHEY, CDR2 SVGAGI, per germline. CDR3 DNA: TGTGCCAGCAGGCCTAAACCCAATTCACCCCTCCACTTT. Its translation: CASRPKPNSPLHF.

The chain carries TRBV30 and TRBJ1-5; a possible D gene is TRBD1 (6 bases). Germline loops: CDR1 GTSNPN, CDR2 SVGIG (reference sequence). The CDR3 length is 15 residues. Between the trimmed V and J ends, which lost 0 bases and 3 bases, there was a span of 12 bases. The CDR3 sequence: CAWSVGTRFNQPQHF. DNA for the CDR3: TGTGCCTGGAGTGTGGGGACAAGGTTCAATCAGCCCCAGCATTTT.

The chain links TRBV30 to TRBJ1-4; no clear D. The CDR3 extends over 15 amino acids. V lost 0 bases and J lost 11, with 19 bases in between. Germline values: CDR1 GTSNPN, CDR2 SVGIG (reference sequence). CDR3 in amino acids: CAWSVPYFQTEKLFF. The CDR3 region has the DNA TGTGCCTGGAGTGTCCCTTATTTCCAAACGGAGAAACTGTTTTTT.

V and J are TRBV2 and TRBJ1-6; D is unclear. Trimming took off 11 bases at V and 4 bases at J, with 15 bases between the two ends. The CDR3 spans 14 residues. Germline-derived CDR1 and CDR2 are SNHLY and FYNNEI. For the CDR3, the DNA is TGTGCCTCCTGGGCCGAAGGATATAATTCACCCCTCCACTTT. This translates into CASWAEGYNSPLHF.

This clone was detected only once. The CDR3 sequence: CASRGNTGLAVTSYNEQFF. Written as DNA, the CDR3 is TGTGCCAGCAGGGGAAATACGGGACTAGCGGTGACCTCCTACAATGAGCAGTTCTTC. This sequence joins TRBV2 and TRBJ2-1; 11 nucleotides align to TRBD2. The germline V gene has CDR1 SNHLY and CDR2 FYNNEI. V shed 6 bases and J 0 bases; nucleotides not matched to a gene: 13. This CDR3 spans 19 amino acids.

This clone was recorded only once. This chain links TRBV18 with TRBJ1-1; D is unresolved. The CDR3 consists of 15 residues. Germline V gene data show CDR1 as KGHSH and CDR2 as LQKENI. The V end lost 1 base, the J end lost 1 base, and 10 bases lay between the germline ends. The CDR3 is CASSPRSSGNTEAFF. The CDR3 bases are TGTGCCAGCTCACCACGGAGTTCGGGGAACACTGAAGCTTTCTTT.

The rearrangement links TRBV18 to TRBJ2-6; D is ambiguous. Per germline, CDR1 KGHSH and CDR2 LQKENI. This CDR3 has 15 amino acids. Trimming took off 5 bases at V and 2 bases at J, with 10 bases between the two ends. CDR3 DNA: TGTGCCAGCTCAGGTACGGGTGCTGGGGCCAACGTCCTGACTTTC. It is translated as CASSGTGAGANVLTF. The full variable domain, its missing parts supplied by reference TRBV18 and TRBJ2-6, is NAGVMQNPRHLVRRRGQEARLRCSPMKGHSHVYWYRQLPEEGLKFMVYLQKENIIDESGMPKERFSAEFPKEGPSILRIQQVVRGDSAAYFCASSGTGAGANVLTFGAGSRLTVL.

Only one count was recorded for this clone. Written as DNA, the CDR3 is TGTGCCAGCAGCGTAGGGGGCACGGGCACTGAAGCTTTCTTT. As protein: CASSVGGTGTEAFF. The J gene is TRBJ1-1, the V gene TRBV9; the D gene is possibly TRBD1 (5 bases). V lost 0 bases, J lost 4 bases, and 10 bases lay in between. CDR1 is SGDLS, CDR2 YYNGEE, per germline. The CDR3 consists of 14 residues.

The J gene is TRBJ1-1, the V gene TRBV7-9; maybe TRBD1 (5 bases). Germline loops: CDR1 SEHNR, CDR2 FQNEAQ (reference sequence). V was cut by 3 bases and J by 0 bases, with 8 bases left in between. The CDR3 contains 14 residues. Written as DNA, the CDR3 is TGTGCCAGCAGCTTCGGGGGAATGAACACTGAAGCTTTCTTT. It encodes CASSFGGMNTEAFF. Using reference TRBV7-9 and TRBJ1-1 for the parts outside the CDR3, the full variable domain is DTGVSQNPRHKITKRGQNVTFRCDPISEHNRLYWYRQTLGQGPEFLTYFQNEAQLEKSRLLSDRFSAERPKGSFSTLEIQRTEQGDSAMYLCASSFGGMNTEAFFGQGTRLTVV.

V and J are TRBV3-1 (or the pseudogene TRBV3-2) and TRBJ2-3; TRBD2 aligns across 11 bases. Trimming took 4 bases from V and 9 from J; bases not matched to a gene: 9. CDR1 is LGHDT, CDR2 YNNKEL, per germline (reference sequence). This CDR3 comprises 15 residues. CDR3 sequence: CASSPLSGGAVTQYF. CDR3 nucleotide sequence: TGTGCCAGCAGCCCCCTTAGCGGGGGGGCGGTAACGCAGTATTTT.

The gene calls are TRBV5-1 and TRBJ2-1, with D unresolved. Trimming pared 3 bases from V and 8 bases from J, leaving 15 bases between. Germline CDR1 reads SGHRS; CDR2 reads YFSETQ. The CDR3 extends over 14 amino acids. The CDR3 spells CASSSNLVPDEQFF. DNA for the CDR3: TGCGCCAGCAGCTCGAATCTAGTTCCAGATGAGCAGTTCTTC.

The table lists this clone with a few counts. The chain has TRBV5-6 and TRBJ1-2; 9 bases are shared with TRBD1. This CDR3 is built from 14 residues. Germline lookup yields CDR1 SGHDT and CDR2 YYEEEE. J gave up 4 bases and V 3 bases, and 4 bases lay outside the gene matches. The CDR3 is CASSSGQGSYGYTF. The CDR3 nucleotides are TGTGCCAGCAGCTCCGGACAGGGGAGCTATGGCTACACCTTC.

The chain uses TRBV4-1 and TRBJ2-3, with D possibly being TRBD1 (5 bases). V dropped 4 bases and J dropped 4 bases, with 15 bases sitting between them. Looked up from germline, CDR1 is MGHRA and CDR2 is YSYEKL. The CDR3 is 15 amino acids. The DNA of the CDR3 is TGCGCCAGCAGCCCCCTAGGGGCCCTCGCAGATACGCAGTATTTT. It is translated as CASSPLGALADTQYF.

The V call is TRBV19, the J call TRBJ2-7; no reliable D call. Germline V gene sequence: CDR1 LNHDA, CDR2 SQIVND (reference sequence). The CDR3 is 13 amino acids. Trimming took off 11 bases at V and 7 bases at J, with 21 bases between the two ends. CDR3 protein: CASPPPPYWEQYF. In DNA form, the CDR3 reads TGTGCCTCTCCCCCACCCCCTTACTGGGAGCAGTACTTC.

The chain recombines TRBV12-5 with TRBJ2-7; TRBD2 matches at 9 bases. In germline, CDR1 is LGHNT, CDR2 FRNRAP. J was trimmed by 6 bases and V by 5 bases; bases with no gene match: 8. The length of the CDR3 is 14 residues. The CDR3 loop reads CASGPPAGGREQYF. In nucleotides, the CDR3 is TGTGCTAGTGGTCCCCCAGCGGGGGGTCGCGAGCAGTACTTC.

The chain recombines TRBV30 with TRBJ1-2, with 7 bases identical to TRBD1. Germline V CDR1 and CDR2: GTSNPN, SVGIG (reference sequence). V lost 4 bases to trimming and J lost 2 bases; unmatched junction nucleotides: 7. This CDR3 comprises 14 residues. CDR3 residues: CAWNRGQTNYGYTF. In DNA, the CDR3 is TGTGCCTGGAACCGGGGACAGACAAACTATGGCTACACCTTC.

CDR3 coding DNA: TGCAGTGCCCTATCGAACAGCCAGCATTTT. Its translation: CSALSNSQHF. This sequence joins TRBV20-1 and TRBJ1-5; D unclear. V lost 6 bases to trimming and J lost 12 bases, with 12 bases between them. Germline CDR1 reads DFQATT; CDR2 reads SNEGSKA (reference sequence). CDR3 length: 10 amino acids.

V gene TRBV19 combines with J gene TRBJ2-7; the match to TRBD2 covers 7 bases. Germline CDR1 and CDR2: LNHDA and SQIVND (reference sequence). Trimming removed 5 bases from V and 0 bases from J; junction bases left unmatched: 10. This CDR3 contains 16 residues. The CDR3 nucleotides read TGTGCCAGTAGTCCCTCAGCGGGAAGGAGCTCCTACGAGCAGTACTTC. Its protein is CASSPSAGRSSYEQYF.

The V call is TRBV4-1, the J call TRBJ1-2; D is ambiguous. The CDR3 loop spans 12 amino acids. Germline-derived CDR1 and CDR2 are MGHRA and YSYEKL. Trimming took off 6 bases at V and 5 bases at J, with 10 bases between the two ends. CDR3 DNA sequence: TGCGCCAGCAGTGAGGAGCGTTATGGCTACACCTTC. Protein product: CASSEERYGYTF.

CDR3 amino acids: CASSHVGQDKDQPQHF. The DNA for the CDR3 is TGCGCCAGCAGCCACGTTGGACAGGACAAAGATCAGCCCCAGCATTTT. V gene TRBV4-1 combines with J gene TRBJ1-5; 7 nucleotides line up with TRBD1. Germline CDR1 MGHRA, CDR2 YSYEKL. With V trimmed by 3 bases and J by 5 bases, 10 bases remained unmatched. CDR3 length equals 16 residues.

The chain couples TRBV18 to TRBJ2-4, with TRBD1 matching over 10 bases. J was trimmed by 2 bases and V by 6 bases; bases with no gene match: 10. CDR1 is KGHSH and CDR2 is LQKENI in the germline V gene. The CDR3 consists of 17 residues. The CDR3 loop reads CASSRRTGGVSKNIQYF. In DNA, the CDR3 is TGTGCCAGCTCGCGTAGGACAGGGGGAGTCTCCAAAAACATTCAGTACTTC.

The V call is TRBV7-3, the J call TRBJ1-2; TRBD1 agrees at 8 bases. The CDR3 is made up of 15 amino acids. CDR1 and CDR2 from the germline V gene are SGHTA and FQGTGA. Trimming took 5 bases from V and 4 from J; bases not matched to a gene: 9. The CDR3 region has the DNA TGTGCCAGCAGCGAGGCCGGGACAGGAATCTATGGCTACACCTTC. It encodes CASSEAGTGIYGYTF.